The sequence of this T cell receptor (beta chain) was determined in a study of cytomegalovirus exposure and HLA in healthy donors. On the study more broadly: Researchers previously reported finding 100 million or so unique TCR beta sequences from approximately 200 million T cells. Findings and limits, study-wide: Later on, an analysis tied some 17,000 TCR beta sequences to HLA alleles at 0.05 false discovery rate.

This PCR relied on a set of 60 Vbeta primers and 13 Jbeta primers. Method: immunoSEQ multiplex PCR; TCRdb's copy keeps in-frame clones and lacks some. The sample contains under 120,000 clones, roughly 71% of which appear only once. This clone occurred a few times. The antigen is not known. The CDR3 sequence is 15 residues long. Unmatched junction bases numbered 10, after V lost 6 bases and J lost 5 bases. Germline V lookup: CDR1 MNHNS, CDR2 SASEGT. The chain uses TRBV6-1 and TRBJ1-1, with 9 bases matching TRBD1. Sequenced input: PBMCs. The TCR sequence derives from a man between 40 and 49 years old in good health and CMV-seropositive. CDR3 DNA sequence: TGTGCCAGCAGCGAACCACAGGGGGCTGGGACTGAAGCTTTCTTT. It is translated as CASSEPQGAGTEAFF.